The 19 T cell receptor beta chains given below trace back to one sample, sequenced in a study of CD8 T cells in Susac syndrome. Random hexamers were used to reverse transcribe about 0.45 to 1 ug of RNA. TCRdb re-analysed the immunoSEQ multiplex PCR reads in MiXCR, keeping a single row per CDR3 protein. The sample has about 140,000 distinct CDR3 sequences; 85% to 95% are singletons. The source material was CD4+ T cells from PBMCs. The source is a human donor with Susac syndrome.

The gene calls are TRBV9 and TRBJ1-2; no definite D call. CDR3 length: 14 amino acids. The ends were cut back, 4 bases at V and 6 bases at J, with 16 bases in the middle. The germline gives CDR1 SGDLS, CDR2 YYNGEE. The CDR3 DNA sequence: TGTGCCAGCAGCCCCCACCAAGTACGGGATGGCTACACCTTC. Its protein is CASSPHQVRDGYTF.

This clonotype was seen a single time. This chain connects TRBV4-3 to TRBJ2-5; tentatively, D is TRBD2 (5 bases). The CDR3 loop spans 15 amino acids. Per germline, CDR1 LGHNA and CDR2 YSLEER. V lost 4 bases and J 5 bases, leaving 17 bases between the germline ends. The CDR3 sequence: CASSPTYNVAETQYF. The DNA of the CDR3 is TGCGCCAGCAGCCCCACTTACAACGTAGCGGAGACCCAGTACTTC.

The CDR3 sequence is CAWSVGGNQPQHF. The CDR3 DNA sequence: TGTGCCTGGAGTGTCGGTGGCAATCAGCCCCAGCATTTT. The chain employs TRBV30 and TRBJ1-5; D is unclear. CDR3 length equals 13 residues. V shed 0 bases and J shed 2 bases, with 5 bases lying between them. The germline V gene has CDR1 GTSNPN and CDR2 SVGIG (reference sequence).

V and J are TRBV5-6 and TRBJ2-7, with TRBD2 as a possible D gene (5 bases). This CDR3 has 14 amino acids. The germline V gene has CDR1 SGHDT and CDR2 YYEEEE. Trimming took off 7 bases at V and 2 bases at J, with 16 bases between the two ends. The CDR3 sequence: CASPHGVRTYEQYF. The CDR3 bases are TGTGCCAGCCCCCACGGGGTCCGTACCTACGAGCAGTACTTC.

The rearrangement uses TRBV2 and TRBJ2-3; TRBD2 agrees at 9 bases. The CDR3 length is 14 residues. The J segment lost 2 bases and the V segment lost 8 bases, leaving 5 bases of the junction unmatched. CDR1 and CDR2 from the germline V gene are SNHLY and FYNNEI. CDR3 sequence reads: CASVAGEHTDTQYF. The CDR3 DNA sequence: TGTGCCAGCGTAGCGGGAGAACACACAGATACGCAGTATTTT.

The count of this clonotype is one. The CDR3 sequence is CASSDSGRGETQYF. The CDR3 nucleotides read TGCGCCAGCAGCGATAGCGGGAGGGGAGAGACCCAGTACTTC. The chain combines TRBV4-1 with TRBJ2-5; TRBD2 matches at 11 bases. The CDR3 has 14 residues. CDR1 MGHRA and CDR2 YSYEKL come from the germline V gene. With 5 bases clipped from V and 4 bases from J, the junction kept 3 bases outside the gene matches.

The chain has TRBV2 and TRBJ1-5, with TRBD1 matching over 12 bases. Germline CDR1 SNHLY, CDR2 FYNNEI. The CDR3 spans 15 residues. V was clipped by 6 bases and J by 6 bases; unmatched bases: 6. CDR3 nucleotides: TGTGCCAGCAGGGCGGGACAGGGGGCGAGTCAGCCCCAGCATTTT. Its translation is CASRAGQGASQPQHF.

This rearrangement joins TRBV6-5 to TRBJ2-3; the D is unclear. This CDR3 comprises 14 residues. The ends were cut back, 6 bases at V and 13 bases at J, with 23 bases in the middle. Germline V lookup: CDR1 MNHEY, CDR2 SVGAGI. The CDR3 region has the DNA TGTGCCAGCAGACACGCTGCGGCGCCCAGAAAGGAGTATTTT. This codes for CASRHAAAPRKEYF.

The CDR3 nucleotides are TGTGCCTGGAGTGGGACTAGCGGGGGCACAGATACGCAGTATTTT. This gives the protein CAWSGTSGGTDTQYF. The gene calls are TRBV30 and TRBJ2-3, with TRBD2 matching 12 bases. V lost 1 base and J lost 1; bases outside the gene matches: 0. The CDR3 covers 15 residues. Germline CDR1 and CDR2: GTSNPN and SVGIG (reference sequence).

V is TRBV20-1 and J is TRBJ2-7; D possibly uses TRBD1 or TRBD2 (5 bases each). The length of the CDR3 is 12 residues. The germline V and J ends were trimmed by 7 bases and 4 bases, with 14 bases remaining between them. The germline V gene has CDR1 DFQATT and CDR2 SNEGSKA (reference sequence). DNA of the CDR3: TGCAGTGTCAGCCCGAGGGGTTACGAGCAGTACTTC. Protein: CSVSPRGYEQYF.

The chain has TRBV5-6 and TRBJ1-5; D uncertain. The V gene lost 2 bases and the J gene lost 7 bases, with 10 bases spanning the gap. Germline V lookup: CDR1 SGHDT, CDR2 YYEEEE. The CDR3 consists of 13 residues. The CDR3 bases are TGTGCCAGCAGCTTAAACCAGGAGCAGCCCCAGCATTTT. Its translation is CASSLNQEQPQHF.

The V gene is TRBV12-3 or TRBV12-4, the J gene TRBJ1-5, with 7 positions matching TRBD1. The junction had 3 bases not matched to a gene; V was cut back by 6 bases and J by 4 bases. There are 13 residues in the CDR3. CDR3: CASRATGNQPQHF. The CDR3 DNA reads as TGTGCCAGCAGGGCGACAGGGAATCAGCCCCAGCATTTT.

This clonotype came up once. The chain recombines TRBV28 with TRBJ2-2; perhaps TRBD1 as D (6 bases). Germline CDR1 MDHEN, CDR2 SYDVKM. This CDR3 contains 16 residues. V was pared by 4 bases and J by 0 bases, with 12 bases between. The CDR3 region has the DNA TGTGCCAGCAGTTGGATCAGGGGACCGAACACCGGGGAGCTGTTTTTT. This codes for CASSWIRGPNTGELFF.

The chain recombines TRBV2 with TRBJ1-5, with D tentatively TRBD1 (5 bases). V lost 5 bases and J 5 bases, leaving 10 bases between the germline ends. Per the germline V gene, CDR1 is SNHLY and CDR2 is FYNNEI. This CDR3 comprises 13 residues. CDR3 sequence reads: CASSRQPDQPQHF. The CDR3 coding sequence is TGTGCCAGCAGTCGACAGCCTGATCAGCCCCAGCATTTT.

This CDR3 is CASSVQGGHEQYF. The CDR3 coding sequence is TGTGCCAGCAGTGTGCAGGGGGGCCACGAGCAGTACTTC. The rearrangement joins TRBV2 to TRBJ2-7; TRBD1 is a possible D gene (7 bases). CDR1 and CDR2 from the germline V gene are SNHLY and FYNNEI. The V and J ends lost 4 bases and 5 bases respectively, with 12 bases between them. This CDR3 is built from 13 residues.

The chain employs TRBV3-1 and TRBJ2-4; TRBD1 is a possible D gene (5 bases). V was pared by 6 bases and J by 1 base, with 10 bases between. The CDR3 length is 14 residues. Germline CDR1 is LGHDT and CDR2 is YNNKEL (reference sequence). Here the CDR3 reads CASRDSLAKNIQYF. CDR3 coding DNA: TGTGCCAGCAGAGACAGTCTTGCCAAAAACATTCAGTACTTC. Using reference TRBV3-1 and TRBJ2-4 for the parts outside the CDR3, the full variable domain is DTAVSQTPKYLVTQMGNDKSIKCEQNLGHDTMYWYKQDSKKFLKIMFSYNNKELIINETVPNRFSPKSPDKAHLNLHINSLELGDSAVYFCASRDSLAKNIQYFGAGTRLSVL.

This clonotype was picked up one time. CDR3 amino acids: CASRRGNSNQPQHF. The DNA of the CDR3 is TGTGCCAGTAGGAGGGGAAATAGCAATCAGCCCCAGCATTTT. The chain couples TRBV19 to TRBJ1-5; D possibly corresponds to TRBD1 (5 bases). The germline gives CDR1 LNHDA, CDR2 SQIVND (reference sequence). The CDR3 consists of 14 residues. V gave up 6 bases and J gave up 0 bases, with 9 bases separating them.

DNA for the CDR3: TGCGCCAGCAGCTTGGGAGAGAGCGGGAGGGGCGAGCAGTTCTTC. It translates to CASSLGESGRGEQFF. The V gene is TRBV5-1, the J gene TRBJ2-1, with 10 bases aligning to TRBD2. Trimming cost V 0 bases and J 10 bases; bases outside gene matches: 7. This CDR3 has 15 residues. In germline, CDR1 is SGHRS, CDR2 YFSETQ.

The chain recombines TRBV5-8 with TRBJ1-2; D gene ambiguous. The CDR3 has 14 residues. Germline CDR1 is SGHTS and CDR2 is YDEGEE. Trimming shortened V by 0 bases and J by 2 bases, and 8 bases separated the two germline ends. For the CDR3, the DNA is TGTGCCAGCAGCTTGGAGAACCGGAACTATGGCTACACCTTC. Translation gives CASSLENRNYGYTF.